The 10 T cell receptor beta chains below come from one sample, sequenced in a study of blood T cell repertoires in COVID-19. Measured with immunoSEQ multiplex PCR; TCRdb has only the in-frame clones, and not every one. The repertoire holds hundreds of thousands of clones, roughly nine tenths seen once, with 2.6% in the top ten. The sequencing sample was made of PBMCs or T cells enriched from blood (not recorded which). These receptors all stem from a man in his sixties who had recovered from COVID-19.

This chain links TRBV28 with TRBJ1-6; 7 bases fit TRBD1. The germline CDR1 and CDR2 sequences are MDHEN and SYDVKM. V shed 7 bases, J shed 4 bases, and the junction held 10 bases outside the gene matches. The CDR3 loop spans 16 amino acids. For the CDR3, the DNA is TGTGCCAGCAAATCATTAGGACAGGTTTATAATTCACCCCTCCACTTT. It specifies CASKSLGQVYNSPLHF.

The CDR3 DNA follows: TGTGCCAGCAGTTTTGGCAGCCAAGCGGATACGCAGTATTTT. It specifies CASSFGSQADTQYF. This chain connects TRBV27 to TRBJ2-3, with unresolved D. Germline CDR1 reads MNHEY; CDR2 reads SMNVEV (reference sequence). The length of the CDR3 is 14 residues. V was trimmed by 3 bases and J by 6 bases, leaving 13 bases between them.

V and J are TRBV29-1 and TRBJ2-7; TRBD1 matches at 8 bases. The CDR3 covers 13 residues. The germline gives CDR1 SQVTM, CDR2 ANQGSEA. J lost 5 bases, V lost 5 bases, and 8 bases had no gene match. CDR3 sequence (DNA): TGCAGCGTTAGCAAGGACAGGGTGAACGAGCAGTACTTC. The encoded protein is CSVSKDRVNEQYF.

The rearrangement uses TRBV4-2 and TRBJ1-5, with 9 bases lining up with TRBD1. CDR1 and CDR2 from the germline V gene are LGHNA and YNFKEQ. V was pared by 1 base and J by 6 bases, with 1 base of the junction left unmatched. The CDR3 covers 14 residues. The CDR3 DNA reads as TGTGCCAGCAGCCAAGGGACAGGGGTTCAGCCCCAGCATTTT. Translation gives CASSQGTGVQPQHF.

V usage is TRBV19 and J usage is TRBJ2-5; D not certain. V was clipped by 8 bases and J by 7 bases, with 14 bases between them. CDR3 length equals 12 residues. The V gene's germline CDR1 is LNHDA and CDR2 SQIVND (reference sequence). CDR3 bases: TGTGCCAGTGCTCCCGCGCTCGGGACCCAGTACTTC. Protein sequence: CASAPALGTQYF.

This clone was seen a single time. J is TRBJ2-6 and V is TRBV7-9; no clear D. Trimming took off 3 bases at V and 1 base at J, with 10 bases between the two ends. This CDR3 is 16 amino acids long. Germline V gene data show CDR1 as SEHNR and CDR2 as FQNEAQ (reference sequence). The CDR3 loop is CASSFHWPSGANVLTF. CDR3 nucleotides: TGTGCCAGCAGCTTTCATTGGCCTTCTGGGGCCAACGTCCTGACTTTC.

This clone was picked up one time. The chain is built from TRBV5-1 and TRBJ2-5; TRBD2 aligns across 9 bases. J lost 4 bases, V lost 4 bases, and 5 bases had no gene match. The CDR3 consists of 14 residues. From germline, CDR1 is SGHRS and CDR2 YFSETQ. The CDR3 reads CASSAGGIIETQYF. The CDR3 DNA is TGCGCCAGCAGCGCGGGAGGGATCATAGAGACCCAGTACTTC. Full variable domain (rest looked up from reference TRBV5-1 and TRBJ2-5): KAGVTQTPRYLIKTRGQQVTLSCSPISGHRSVSWYQQTPGQGLQFLFEYFSETQRNKGNFPGRFSGRQFSNSRSEMNVSTLELGDSALYLCASSAGGIIETQYFGPGTRLLVL.

V gene TRBV5-1 combines with J gene TRBJ1-3; D is possibly TRBD1 (5 bases). The CDR3 has 13 amino acids. Germline loops: CDR1 SGHRS, CDR2 YFSETQ. Trimming left V 0 bases short and J 4 bases short, with 5 bases between. CDR3 loop: CASSLGQGNTIYF. The CDR3 DNA is TGCGCCAGCAGCTTGGGACAGGGAAACACCATATATTTT. The full variable domain, in which reference TRBV5-1 and TRBJ1-3 provide the parts outside the CDR3, is KAGVTQTPRYLIKTRGQQVTLSCSPISGHRSVSWYQQTPGQGLQFLFEYFSETQRNKGNFPGRFSGRQFSNSRSEMNVSTLELGDSALYLCASSLGQGNTIYFGEGSWLTVV.

The chain uses TRBV18 and TRBJ1-2; TRBD1 matches 7 bases. CDR3 length equals 15 residues. V lost 2 bases and J lost 2; bases outside the gene matches: 5. The germline CDR1 and CDR2 sequences are KGHSH and LQKENI. Here the CDR3 reads CASSPGTEINYGYTF. The DNA of the CDR3 is TGTGCCAGCTCACCAGGGACAGAGATCAACTATGGCTACACCTTC.

The chain is built from TRBV6-5 and TRBJ1-3; D is ambiguous. This CDR3 is 13 amino acids long. Per the germline V gene, CDR1 is MNHEY and CDR2 is SVGAGI. Trimming stripped 6 bases from V and 6 bases from J, with 12 bases between. The chain's CDR3 is CASRNDLTNTIYF. The CDR3 DNA sequence: TGTGCCAGCAGGAACGACTTAACAAACACCATATATTTT.